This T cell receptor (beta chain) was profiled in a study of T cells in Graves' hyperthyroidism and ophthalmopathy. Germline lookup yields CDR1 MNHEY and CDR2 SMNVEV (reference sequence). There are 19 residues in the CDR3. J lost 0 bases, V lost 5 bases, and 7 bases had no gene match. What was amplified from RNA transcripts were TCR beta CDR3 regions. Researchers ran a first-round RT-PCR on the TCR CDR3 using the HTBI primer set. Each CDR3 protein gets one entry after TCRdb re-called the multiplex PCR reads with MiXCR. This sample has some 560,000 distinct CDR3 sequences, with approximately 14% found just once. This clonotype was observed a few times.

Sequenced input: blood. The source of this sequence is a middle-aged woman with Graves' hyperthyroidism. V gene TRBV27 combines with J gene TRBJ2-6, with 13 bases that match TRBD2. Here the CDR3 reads CASSPAGLAGSSGANVLTF. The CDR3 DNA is TGTGCCAGCAGTCCGGCGGGACTAGCGGGAAGCTCTGGGGCCAACGTCCTGACTTTC.